Below are 14 T cell receptor beta chains sequenced from a single sample in a study of T cells in Graves' hyperthyroidism and ophthalmopathy (dated by TCRdb to the late 2010s). To prepare the library, multiplex PCR was applied. Sequencing was carried out with an Illumina HiSeq 2000. The TCR beta CDR3 regions were amplified from the RNA transcripts. The first round of RT-PCR for the TCR CDR3 was performed with the HTBI primer set and the Qiagen OneStep RT-PCR kit. The public reads were reanalyzed by TCRdb: fastp trimming at Q25, MiXCR alignment, in-frame beta chains only. Here each entry gathers all rows of one CDR3 protein and keeps the most common genes and DNA. The sample has 450,000 to 500,000 distinct CDR3 sequences on record, 20% to 25% of them singletons. The top ten constitute 49% of the sample. The specimen sequenced was blood. The receptor set was obtained from a woman in her sixties or seventies with Graves' ophthalmopathy.

This clonotype was recorded a few times. A junction end diverges from the germline sequence, so it may reflect a read error. The chain joins TRBV5-5 to TRBJ2-3; 8 bases line up with TRBD1. There are 16 residues in the CDR3. CDR1 SGHKS and CDR2 YYEKEE come from the germline V gene (reference sequence). The DNA of the CDR3 is TGCGCCAGCAGCCAACCAACCAGGGGGCGCGTAGATACGCAGTATTTT. Translated, it gives CASSQPTRGRVDTQYF.

V and J are TRBV27 and TRBJ2-1; D is unclear. Germline V gene sequence: CDR1 MNHEY, CDR2 SMNVEV (reference sequence). V was shortened by 4 bases and J by 4 bases, with 5 bases between the two germline ends. CDR3 length: 12 amino acids. The CDR3 protein is CASSSLYNEQFF. DNA for the CDR3: TGTGCCAGCAGTTCATTATACAATGAGCAGTTCTTC.

This clonotype has a handful of counts. CDR3 sequence: CASGFYSNQPQHF. CDR3 in DNA: TGTGCCAGTGGGTTTTATAGCAATCAGCCCCAGCATTTT. V usage is TRBV6-1 and J usage is TRBJ1-5; D unclear. This CDR3 is built from 13 residues. V was cut by 9 bases and J by 0 bases, with 9 bases left in between. Germline V gene lookup returns CDR1 MNHNS and CDR2 SASEGT.

This sequence joins TRBV7-2 and TRBJ1-6; D perhaps matches TRBD1 (6 bases). This CDR3 has 16 amino acids. V lost 1 base and J 7 bases, leaving 14 bases between the germline ends. Germline CDR1 and CDR2: SGHTA and FQGNSA. The CDR3 region is CASSLEWGRGNSPLHF. CDR3 DNA sequence: TGTGCCAGCAGCTTAGAGTGGGGTAGGGGGAATTCACCCCTCCACTTT.

This sequence joins TRBV7-2 and TRBJ2-7; 7 bases are shared with TRBD2. Per germline, CDR1 SGHTA and CDR2 FQGNSA. Germline trimming cut 3 bases from V and 5 bases from J; bases unmatched to any gene: 10. This CDR3 is 15 amino acids long. The CDR3 DNA is TGTGCCAGCAGCTTGGGGGGAATAGCGGGTAACGAGCAGTACTTC. Translating it yields CASSLGGIAGNEQYF.

This clonotype occurred a few times. The chain recombines TRBV27 with TRBJ2-1; D assignment may be TRBD1 or TRBD2 (5 bases each). The CDR3 loop spans 14 amino acids. Trimming removed 4 bases from V and 2 bases from J, with 9 bases in between. Germline assignment: CDR1 MNHEY and CDR2 SMNVEV (reference sequence). CDR3 sequence (DNA): TGTGCCAGCAGTTGGGACCGGGCCTACAATGAGCAGTTCTTC. As protein: CASSWDRAYNEQFF.

This clonotype was recorded at least ten times. The J gene is TRBJ2-1, the V gene TRBV7-2; no reliable D call. V lost 3 bases and J 0 bases, leaving 9 bases between the germline ends. Germline CDR1 is SGHTA and CDR2 is FQGNSA. The CDR3 loop spans 15 amino acids. The CDR3 sequence: CASSLSRSSYNEQFF. The CDR3 DNA is TGTGCCAGCAGCTTGTCGCGGAGCTCCTACAATGAGCAGTTCTTC.

This clonotype was seen at least ten times. The V and J genes are TRBV12-3 or TRBV12-4 and TRBJ2-1, with 7 bases lining up with TRBD1. The CDR3 spans 13 residues. With 3 bases clipped from V and 9 bases from J, the junction kept 5 bases outside the gene matches. The CDR3 nucleotides are TGTGCCAGCAGTTTGGACAGGCTAAGTGAGCAGTTCTTC. Its translation is CASSLDRLSEQFF.

This clonotype was seen at least ten times. The chain links TRBV18 to TRBJ1-5, with D perhaps TRBD1 (5 bases). V was cut by 8 bases and J by 4 bases, with 9 bases left in between. Germline loops: CDR1 KGHSH, CDR2 LQKENI. The CDR3 consists of 12 residues. The CDR3 loop reads CASSPGNQPQHF. Here the CDR3 DNA reads TGTGCCAGCAGTCCAGGGAATCAGCCCCAGCATTTT.

In its sample, this clonotype was seen a few times. V and J are TRBV19 and TRBJ2-1, with 12 bases identical to TRBD2. CDR3 length: 16 amino acids. The J segment lost 9 bases and the V segment lost 3 bases, leaving 9 bases of the junction unmatched. Germline V gene lookup returns CDR1 LNHDA and CDR2 SQIVND (reference sequence). The CDR3 sequence: CASSMGTSGRRGEQFF. As DNA, the CDR3 is TGTGCCAGTAGTATGGGTACTAGCGGGAGGCGGGGTGAGCAGTTCTTC.

The rearrangement uses TRBV5-5 and TRBJ1-5; D is unclear. Germline assignment: CDR1 SGHKS and CDR2 YYEKEE (reference sequence). The CDR3 has 17 amino acids. Trimming took off 1 base at V and 1 base at J, with 15 bases between the two ends. The CDR3 region is CASSLTAIHKSNQPQHF. The CDR3, as DNA: TGTGCCAGCAGCTTGACCGCTATTCATAAAAGCAATCAGCCCCAGCATTTT.

This rearrangement joins TRBV5-1 to TRBJ2-1, with D possibly matching TRBD1 (8 bases). Germline V CDR1 and CDR2: SGHRS, YFSETQ. The CDR3 is 15 amino acids. V shed 6 bases and J shed 6 bases, with 19 bases lying between them. The DNA for the CDR3 is TGCGCCAGCACCCTGAGACAGGGGAGGGTCAATGAGCAGTTCTTC. It yields the protein CASTLRQGRVNEQFF.

In this sample, this clonotype turned up a few times. The chain joins TRBV4-1 to TRBJ2-7; tentatively, D is TRBD2 (5 bases). Germline V CDR1 and CDR2: MGHRA, YSYEKL. The CDR3 has 15 amino acids. Trimming cost V 0 bases and J 2 bases, with 11 bases left between them. The CDR3 DNA reads as TGCGCCAGCAGCCAAGATTTCGCGGGTCCCTACGAGCAGTACTTC. It yields the protein CASSQDFAGPYEQYF.

The chain employs TRBV20-1 and TRBJ2-4; D call uncertain. Trimming removed 4 bases from V and 3 bases from J, with 19 bases in between. Per the germline V gene, CDR1 is DFQATT and CDR2 is SNEGSKA (reference sequence). The CDR3 contains 16 residues. This chain's CDR3 is CSATPARAWDKNIQYF. The DNA for the CDR3 is TGCAGTGCTACCCCCGCTAGGGCTTGGGACAAAAACATTCAGTACTTC.